Shown below are 20 T cell receptor beta chains from a single sample sequenced in a study of cytomegalovirus exposure and HLA in healthy donors. Researchers ran the PCR with 60 Vbeta and 13 Jbeta primers. Some clones are missing from TCRdb's copy, which holds only in-frame ones; the method was immunoSEQ multiplex PCR. The data contain 90,000 to 150,000 clones, around 81% of them singletons. The sample consisted of PBMCs. The receptors were sampled from a woman in her thirties or forties in good health and CMV-seronegative.

The chain joins TRBV6-1 to TRBJ2-1; TRBD2 agrees at 8 bases. This CDR3 has 16 amino acids. Germline V CDR1 and CDR2: MNHNS, SASEGT. V shed 2 bases, J shed 8 bases, and the junction held 11 bases outside the gene matches. The CDR3: CASSEFGGAKPHEQFF. The CDR3 bases are TGTGCCAGCAGTGAATTCGGGGGGGCCAAACCCCATGAGCAGTTCTTC.

The chain recombines TRBV5-6 with TRBJ2-7; TRBD1 matches 10 bases. The V gene end was trimmed by 2 bases and the J gene end by 5 bases; junction bases not matched to a gene: 7. The CDR3 runs 15 residues. Looked up from germline, CDR1 is SGHDT and CDR2 is YYEEEE. CDR3 nucleotides: TGTGCCAGCAGCTTTGGGGACAGGGGTGTGAACGAGCAGTACTTC. This encodes CASSFGDRGVNEQYF. Drawing the rest from reference TRBV5-6 and TRBJ2-7, the complete variable domain is DAGVTQSPTHLIKTRGQQVTLRCSPKSGHDTVSWYQQALGQGPQFIFQYYEEEERQRGNFPDRFSGHQFPNYSSELNVNALLLGDSALYLCASSFGDRGVNEQYFGPGTRLTVT.

The chain carries TRBV5-8 and TRBJ2-2, with 10 bases identical to TRBD2. CDR3 length equals 17 residues. V trimming: 0 bases; J trimming: 2 bases; junction bases outside the gene matches: 4. CDR1 is SGHTS and CDR2 is YDEGEE in the germline V gene. The CDR3 reads CASSLALAGVNTGELFF. For the CDR3, the DNA is TGTGCCAGCAGCTTGGCTCTAGCGGGGGTTAACACCGGGGAGCTGTTTTTT.

As regards this clone: This same CDR3 is encoded by further DNA sequences in the sample. The V gene is TRBV9, the J gene TRBJ2-5; TRBD2 aligns across 7 bases. The CDR3 has 14 residues. Trimming took 0 bases from V and 1 from J; bases not matched to a gene: 0. Germline CDR1 is SGDLS and CDR2 is YYNGEE. CDR3 nucleotides: TGTGCCAGCAGCGTAGCGGGAGGCCAAGAGACCCAGTACTTC. This sequence encodes CASSVAGGQETQYF.

V usage is TRBV6-5 and J usage is TRBJ1-6; D call uncertain. The CDR3 runs 14 residues. V gave up 6 bases and J gave up 4 bases, with 10 bases separating them. Germline loops: CDR1 MNHEY, CDR2 SVGAGI. The CDR3 DNA reads TGTGCCAGCAGCCCGACACAATATAATTCACCCCTCCACTTT. It translates to CASSPTQYNSPLHF.

This clone was seen only once. The J gene is TRBJ1-1, the V gene TRBV28; perhaps TRBD1 as D (5 bases). V lost 10 bases and J lost 1, with 28 bases in between. This CDR3 has 18 amino acids. Germline V gene lookup returns CDR1 MDHEN and CDR2 SYDVKM. The CDR3 protein is CATRKVVLTETPNTEAFF. CDR3 nucleotide sequence: TGTGCCACCAGGAAGGTGGTACTGACAGAAACCCCGAACACTGAAGCTTTCTTT.

The V call is TRBV25-1, the J call TRBJ1-3; 8 nucleotides agree with TRBD1. Germline CDR1 is MGHDK and CDR2 is SYGVNS. After removal of 4 bases from V and 4 bases from J, the junction contained 3 bases not matched to a gene. The CDR3 has 14 amino acids. This chain's CDR3 is CASSGRDRGNTIYF. DNA of the CDR3: TGTGCCAGCAGTGGCCGGGACAGGGGAAACACCATATATTTT.

This clone showed up many times. V usage is TRBV6-4 and J usage is TRBJ2-1; TRBD2 matches 7 bases. Germline CDR1 and CDR2: MRHNA and SNTAGT. The CDR3 runs 15 residues. Trimming took 2 bases from V and 4 from J; bases not matched to a gene: 5. The CDR3 DNA sequence: TGTGCCAGCAGTGACGGGGGGGGAAATTACAATGAGCAGTTCTTC. Translated: CASSDGGGNYNEQFF.

J is TRBJ2-7 and V is TRBV7-9; D is perhaps TRBD1 (6 bases). The CDR3 loop spans 14 amino acids. V lost 2 bases and J 1 base, leaving 9 bases between the germline ends. Germline V lookup: CDR1 SEHNR, CDR2 FQNEAQ (reference sequence). CDR3 nucleotides: TGTGCCAGCAGCTTATACAGGGAATCCTACGAGCAGTACTTC. Translating it yields CASSLYRESYEQYF.

The chain uses TRBV7-3 and TRBJ2-3, with 7 bases lining up with TRBD1. The CDR3 runs to 13 residues. CDR1 is SGHTA and CDR2 is FQGTGA in the germline V gene. The trim removed 3 bases at V and 4 bases at J, leaving 1 base unmatched. The CDR3 nucleotides are TGTGCCAGCAGCTTTACAGGGGCAGATACGCAGTATTTT. As protein: CASSFTGADTQYF.

This clone has just one count. The V and J genes are TRBV10-3 and TRBJ1-1, with unresolved D. Germline V gene sequence: CDR1 ENHRY, CDR2 SYGVKD. V was cut by 6 bases and J by 2 bases, with 10 bases left in between. The CDR3 consists of 13 residues. CDR3 DNA: TGTGCCATCAGGACGGAACTAAACACTGAAGCTTTCTTT. Encoded protein: CAIRTELNTEAFF.

This clone has a handful of counts. The chain couples TRBV19 to TRBJ2-7, with D possibly TRBD2 on 6 matching bases. The germline V and J ends were trimmed by 3 bases and 3 bases, with 18 bases remaining between them. Germline CDR1 and CDR2: LNHDA and SQIVND (reference sequence). The CDR3 is made up of 16 amino acids. The CDR3 bases are TGTGCCAGTAGTATGGCCGCGGGGCAGGCGCTCTACGAGCAGTACTTC. Translation: CASSMAAGQALYEQYF. Combining the CDR3 with reference TRBV19 and TRBJ2-7 gives the whole variable domain DGGITQSPKYLFRKEGQNVTLSCEQNLNHDAMYWYRQDPGQGLRLIYYSQIVNDFQKGDIAEGYSVSREKKESFPLTVTSAQKNPTAFYLCASSMAAGQALYEQYFGPGTRLTVT.

This clone was counted a single time. This rearrangement joins TRBV11-2 to TRBJ2-3; D perhaps matches TRBD2 (6 bases). Between the trimmed V and J ends, which lost 0 bases and 5 bases, there was a span of 12 bases. This CDR3 region has 15 residues. Germline V lookup: CDR1 SGHAT, CDR2 FQNNGV. The CDR3 DNA reads as TGTGCCAGCAGCTTAGATGCGGGGTCGGGAGATACGCAGTATTTT. Amino acid sequence: CASSLDAGSGDTQYF.

The chain joins TRBV25-1 to TRBJ2-3, with 7 nucleotides matching TRBD1. This CDR3 comprises 15 residues. CDR1 MGHDK and CDR2 SYGVNS come from the germline V gene. Trimming removed 2 bases from V and 6 bases from J; junction bases left unmatched: 8. The CDR3 DNA sequence: TGTGCCAGCAGTGAAACGGCAGGGGGTAGGGATACGCAGTATTTT. Its translation: CASSETAGGRDTQYF. Filled out from reference TRBV25-1 and TRBJ2-3, the complete variable domain reads EADIYQTPRYLVIGTGKKITLECSQTMGHDKMYWYQQDPGMELHLIHYSYGVNSTEKGDLSSESTVSRIRTEHFPLTLESARPSHTSQYLCASSETAGGRDTQYFGPGTRLTVL.

The chain couples TRBV27 to TRBJ1-1; 7 bases agree with TRBD1. Germline V CDR1 and CDR2: MNHEY, SMNVEV (reference sequence). CDR3 length: 13 amino acids. J gave up 4 bases and V 5 bases, and 4 bases lay outside the gene matches. CDR3 coding DNA: TGTGCCAGCAGTCCTGACAGGGTCACTGAAGCTTTCTTT. Its translation is CASSPDRVTEAFF.

This clone was observed once. V is TRBV6-1 and J is TRBJ1-2; D not resolved. The germline gives CDR1 MNHNS, CDR2 SASEGT. V lost 1 base, J lost 0 bases, and 9 bases lay in between. The CDR3 covers 15 residues. The CDR3 sequence: CASSEVRRANYGYTF. The CDR3 coding sequence is TGTGCCAGCAGTGAAGTTCGAAGAGCTAACTATGGCTACACCTTC.

Turning to this clone: A much larger clone is a single base away; this may be a read error. V and J are TRBV6-6 and TRBJ2-3, with TRBD2 identical over 7 bases. V gave up 2 bases and J gave up 1 base; unmatched junction bases: 0. Looked up from germline, CDR1 is MNHNY and CDR2 is SVGAGI (reference sequence). This CDR3 contains 14 residues. The CDR3 bases are TGTGCCAGCAGTTACGGGGGGGGCACAGATACGCAGTATTTT. Encoded protein: CASSYGGGTDTQYF.

The chain employs TRBV27 and TRBJ1-2, with 7 bases aligning to TRBD1. The V gene end was trimmed by 4 bases and the J gene end by 8 bases; junction bases not matched to a gene: 4. Germline lookup yields CDR1 MNHEY and CDR2 SMNVEV (reference sequence). CDR3 length: 12 residues. As DNA, the CDR3 is TGTGCCAGCAGTTCAACAGGGGAGGGCTACACCTTC. Residues: CASSSTGEGYTF.

Here the CDR3 DNA reads TGTGCCAGCAGACATCTAACGGGATATGGCTACACCTTC. The encoded protein is CASRHLTGYGYTF. V usage is TRBV6-1 and J usage is TRBJ1-2; D uncertain. The CDR3 spans 13 residues. Trimming shortened V by 6 bases and J by 5 bases, and 13 bases separated the two germline ends. Germline V lookup: CDR1 MNHNS, CDR2 SASEGT.

This rearrangement joins TRBV12-1 to TRBJ2-5; no DNA check was done on the table's D call, TRBD1. The DNA end lines up better with TRBJ2-7; the J call may be wrong. TRBV12-1 is a recognized pseudogene. This CDR3 spans 14 amino acids. The CDR3 protein is CASSSRQGASEQYF. CDR3 sequence (DNA): TGTGCCAGCAGCTCCCGACAGGGGGCGAGCGAGCAGTACTTC.